The text below deals with one T cell receptor (beta chain). Its antigen is not known. Among the patients, none had received any treatment before thyroid surgery. The sample comes from a study of metastatic and nonmetastatic thyroid tumors. Study details: Blood and tumor or nodule tissue repertoires from malignant and benign thyroid patients were compared.

The germline V and J ends were trimmed by 4 bases and 0 bases, with 3 bases remaining between them. The germline V gene has CDR1 SGHAT and CDR2 FQNNGV. This CDR3 is 12 amino acids long. Per the authors' pipeline: Built for papillary thyroid cancer, a distant-metastasis classifier drew on CDR3 differences across clinicopathological groups. Using MiXCR, TCRdb reanalyzed the PCR reads. None of the V and J calls come from the authors' own analysis; TCRdb made them. The sample gives tens of thousands of clones, around 21% of which show up once; about 14% is in the top ten. General study points: According to reports, the diversity of TCR beta was significantly higher in malignant thyroid tumors than in benign nodules, and this held in both blood and tumor samples.

Sequenced input: blood. The chain combines TRBV11-2 with TRBJ1-1; D unresolved. The receptor was isolated from a female donor with papillary thyroid cancer or a benign thyroid nodule (not recorded which). Some clones in this sample may be carry-over from other donors' samples. In DNA, the CDR3 is TGTGCCAGCAGCTCCGTGAACACTGAAGCTTTCTTT. Translated, it gives CASSSVNTEAFF.